Included here is one T cell receptor beta chain sequence, with context. Generated by immunoSEQ multiplex PCR, the TCRdb table keeps only in-frame clones and is missing some. The table includes fewer than 700,000 clones, 85% to 90% detected once. Germline CDR1 and CDR2: MNHNY and SVGAGI (reference sequence). With 5 bases clipped from V and 8 bases from J, the junction kept 11 bases outside the gene matches. The CDR3 runs to 14 residues. This record belongs to a study of blood T cell repertoires in COVID-19. V and J are TRBV6-6 and TRBJ1-2; 7 nucleotides line up with TRBD1. The clonotype originates from a woman between 50 and 59 years old with COVID-19, enrolled during active disease. The sequencing sample was made of peripheral blood. The CDR3 DNA sequence: TGTGCCAGCAGTCCCAGACAGGGAAGCGGCGGCTACACCTTC. Protein sequence: CASSPRQGSGGYTF.